Here is one TCR beta chain with its context. Its antigen remains unidentified. The data stem from a study of graft-versus-host responses after intestinal transplantation. General study findings and limits: Among recipient marrow samples, GvH clones were found; some appeared first in ileum or blood.

Clones were sequenced by immunoSEQ multiplex PCR, and TCRdb holds only the in-frame ones, with some missing. The data show 50,000 to 55,000 clones, around 89% seen once. This specimen consisted of unstimulated CD4+ T cells sorted from spleen or lymph node cells, obtained before transplant. The sequence came from a human donor who was the organ donor for an intestinal transplant.

The CDR3 loop reads CASSSQDRAKPEQYF. The CDR3 DNA is TGTGCCAGCAGTTCGCAGGACAGGGCAAAGCCCGAGCAGTACTTC. This chain joins TRBV28 and TRBJ2-7; 8 bases map to TRBD1. CDR1 and CDR2 from the germline V gene are MDHEN and SYDVKM. The CDR3 is made up of 15 amino acids. J was trimmed by 6 bases and V by 4 bases; bases with no gene match: 11.